This TCR beta chain was identified in a study of blood T cell repertoires in COVID-19. Study background: Samples taken during acute and convalescent COVID-19 were collected in the United States, Italy and Spain. In each case, the material was cDNA or gDNA derived from T cells, B-cell-depleted T cells, or PBMCs.

This clone was observed once. This CDR3 is 15 amino acids long. Germline V CDR1 and CDR2: KGHSH, LQKENI. J gave up 8 bases and V 4 bases, and 6 bases lay outside the gene matches. In the authors' workflow: Estimation of nucleated cell counts relied on the amplification of reference gene primers. TCRdb's copy holds only in-frame clones and misses some; the assay was immunoSEQ multiplex PCR. V, J and clone size derive from that table, while D and trimming were established from the DNA sequence. The sample shows around 30,000 clones, roughly three quarters of them seen only once. The receptor was isolated from a human donor in a cohort sampled during active COVID-19. The sequenced sample consisted of peripheral blood. The chain joins TRBV18 to TRBJ1-5; the match to TRBD1 covers 12 bases. The CDR3 here is CASSLGTGGSEPQHF. For the CDR3, the DNA is TGTGCCAGCTCACTCGGGACAGGGGGCTCGGAGCCCCAGCATTTT.